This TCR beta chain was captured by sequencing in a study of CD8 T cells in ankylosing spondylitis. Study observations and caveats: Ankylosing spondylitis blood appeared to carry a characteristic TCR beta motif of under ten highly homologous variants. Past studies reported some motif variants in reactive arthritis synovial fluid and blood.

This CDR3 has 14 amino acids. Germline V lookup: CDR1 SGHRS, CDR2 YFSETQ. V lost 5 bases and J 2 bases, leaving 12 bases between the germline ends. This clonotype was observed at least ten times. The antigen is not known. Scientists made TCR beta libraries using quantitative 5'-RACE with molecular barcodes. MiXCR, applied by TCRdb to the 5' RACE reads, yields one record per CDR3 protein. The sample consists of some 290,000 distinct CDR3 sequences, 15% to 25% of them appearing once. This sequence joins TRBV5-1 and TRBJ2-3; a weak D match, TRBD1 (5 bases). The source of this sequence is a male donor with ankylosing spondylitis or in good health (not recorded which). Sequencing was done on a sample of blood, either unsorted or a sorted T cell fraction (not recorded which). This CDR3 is CASRPGHDTDTQYF. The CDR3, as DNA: TGCGCCAGCAGACCCGGACACGACACAGATACGCAGTATTTT. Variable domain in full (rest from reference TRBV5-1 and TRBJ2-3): KAGVTQTPRYLIKTRGQQVTLSCSPISGHRSVSWYQQTPGQGLQFLFEYFSETQRNKGNFPGRFSGRQFSNSRSEMNVSTLELGDSALYLCASRPGHDTDTQYFGPGTRLTVL.